The sequence of this T cell receptor (beta chain) was determined in a study of beta chain features in type 1 diabetes. CDR1 is SGDLS and CDR2 is YYNGEE in the germline V gene. This CDR3 is 13 amino acids long. The V end lost 4 bases, the J end lost 0 bases, and 7 bases lay between the germline ends. There are a few counts of this clone. Antigen unknown. Study-level findings and limits: Shorter TCRB CDR3s, moderately but significantly so, marked every one of the four CD4+ subsets in Type 1 diabetes patients. It was possible that PCR favored shorter templates, equally so in patients and controls. The VDJ junctions of type 1 diabetes patients carried fewer insertions and more deletions. An over-representation of cells with high TCR expression could result from cDNA sequencing.

As every portion of the isolated RNA was reverse transcribed, the sequencing read expressed TCRB transcripts. Method: immunoSEQ multiplex PCR; TCRdb's copy keeps in-frame clones and lacks some. The sample has under 150,000 clones, around 9% seen once; the top ten hold approximately 0.7%. Sequenced input: central memory CD4+ T cells from blood. The receptor was derived from a man aged 25 to 40 with type 1 diabetes. V and J are TRBV9 and TRBJ1-1; D might be TRBD1 (5 bases). The CDR3 DNA follows: TGTGCCAGCAGCTGGGGGGTGAACACTGAAGCTTTCTTT. The encoded protein is CASSWGVNTEAFF.